This passage covers 22 T cell receptor beta chains from one sample sequenced in a study of T cells in Graves' hyperthyroidism and ophthalmopathy. From RNA transcripts, TCR beta CDR3 regions were amplified. Carried out on the TCR CDR3, a first-round RT-PCR used the HTBI primer set. TCRdb reprocessed the multiplex PCR reads via MiXCR and lists one record per CDR3 protein. This sample has 350,000 or so distinct CDR3 sequences, with 18% found just once. Sequences were obtained from blood. These TCRs come from a woman in her 50s with Graves' hyperthyroidism.

The V call is TRBV27, the J call TRBJ2-1; 12 bases line up with TRBD2. This CDR3 region has 17 residues. CDR1 is MNHEY and CDR2 is SMNVEV in the germline V gene (reference sequence). J gave up 8 bases and V 3 bases, and 11 bases lay outside the gene matches. The CDR3: CASSLEDPGLAGDEQFF. The DNA of the CDR3 is TGTGCCAGCAGTTTGGAGGACCCGGGACTAGCGGGCGATGAGCAGTTCTTC.

This chain joins TRBV30 and TRBJ1-1; D gene uncertain. With 7 bases removed from V and 12 bases from J, the gap between germline ends came to 15 bases. The CDR3 covers 10 residues. Germline CDR1 GTSNPN, CDR2 SVGIG (reference sequence). The DNA for the CDR3 is TGTGCCTTTCAACACGTTGCCTCTTTCTTT. Translated: CAFQHVASFF.

This clonotype appeared many times. The chain combines TRBV2 with TRBJ2-5, with D perhaps matching TRBD2 (6 bases). Between the trimmed V and J ends, which lost 6 bases and 5 bases, there was a span of 13 bases. The CDR3 is 13 amino acids. CDR1 is SNHLY, CDR2 FYNNEI, per germline. The CDR3 bases are TGTGCCAGCAGATCCTCTAGCGCCGAGACCCAGTACTTC. It specifies CASRSSSAETQYF.

Ten or more counts support this clonotype. The chain recombines TRBV24-1 with TRBJ2-1; D may be TRBD2 (7 bases). In germline, CDR1 is KGHDR, CDR2 SFDVKD. The CDR3 spans 14 residues. The ends were cut back, 5 bases at V and 2 bases at J, with 9 bases in the middle. CDR3 region: CATSARGPYNEQFF. The CDR3 nucleotides read TGTGCCACCAGTGCGCGGGGGCCCTACAATGAGCAGTTCTTC.

In its sample, this clonotype was seen a few times. The chain recombines TRBV15 with TRBJ1-6; no firm D call. The V end lost 3 bases, the J end lost 14 bases, and 8 bases lay between the germline ends. Germline V gene sequence: CDR1 LNHNV, CDR2 YYDKDF (reference sequence). CDR3 length equals 11 residues. The CDR3, as DNA: TGTGCCACCAGCAGCGGGGTAACCCTCCACTTT. Amino acid sequence: CATSSGVTLHF.

The sample holds many counts of this clonotype. The chain couples TRBV10-3 to TRBJ1-1, with D possibly matching TRBD1 (5 bases). V shed 3 bases and J shed 0 bases, with 11 bases lying between them. The CDR3 spans 15 residues. Per germline, CDR1 ENHRY and CDR2 SYGVKD. The CDR3 nucleotides read TGTGCCATCAGTGAAGGTCAGGGCATGAACACTGAAGCTTTCTTT. Encoded protein: CAISEGQGMNTEAFF.

J is TRBJ2-1 and V is TRBV3-1; 11 nucleotides match TRBD1. Trimming took 2 bases from V and 0 from J; bases not matched to a gene: 9. This CDR3 contains 19 residues. CDR1 and CDR2 from the germline V gene are LGHDT and YNNKEL (reference sequence). CDR3 sequence (DNA): TGTGCCAGCAGCCAATCTTGGACAGGGGGCAAAAGCTCCTACAATGAGCAGTTCTTC. Protein sequence: CASSQSWTGGKSSYNEQFF.

This clonotype has a count of ten or more. This rearrangement joins TRBV6-1 to TRBJ1-1; D is possibly TRBD1 (5 bases). The CDR3 is 13 residues long. Germline CDR1 is MNHNS and CDR2 is SASEGT. V was cut by 5 bases and J by 5 bases, with 12 bases left in between. CDR3 amino acids: CASSPQGWTEAFF. CDR3 nucleotides: TGTGCCAGCAGTCCTCAGGGTTGGACTGAAGCTTTCTTT.

This chain links TRBV5-1 with TRBJ1-1; D perhaps matches TRBD1 (5 bases). V lost 3 bases and J lost 1, with 10 bases in between. Per the germline V gene, CDR1 is SGHRS and CDR2 is YFSETQ. The CDR3 covers 14 residues. CDR3 bases: TGCGCCAGCAGCTCCGAAGGGGCGAACACTGAAGCTTTCTTT. Its protein is CASSSEGANTEAFF.

This sequence joins TRBV7-3 and TRBJ2-1, with 9 bases fitting TRBD2. V was clipped by 2 bases and J by 7 bases; unmatched bases: 6. Looked up from germline, CDR1 is SGHTA and CDR2 is FQGTGA. CDR3 size: 15 residues. The CDR3 here is CASSLLASGMNEQFF. CDR3 bases: TGTGCCAGCAGCTTATTGGCTAGCGGGATGAATGAGCAGTTCTTC.

The CDR3 bases are TGTGCCAGCAGTTCGGGAAGTTGGCAGGGCCACGACGAGCAGTACTTC. Amino acid sequence: CASSSGSWQGHDEQYF. This chain uses TRBV12-3 or TRBV12-4 with TRBJ2-7, with D perhaps assigned TRBD1 or TRBD2 (5 bases each). The V gene lost 4 bases and the J gene lost 5 bases, with 21 bases spanning the gap. The CDR3 consists of 16 residues.

A remark on this clonotype: A much bigger clone sits one base away, suggesting this may be a read error. V and J are TRBV6-2 or TRBV6-3 and TRBJ2-5; 13 nucleotides agree with TRBD2. CDR3 length: 16 residues. Germline CDR1 MNHEY, CDR2 SVGEGT. CDR3 nucleotide sequence: TGTGCCAACAGTCCACCGGGACTAGCGGGATCAGAGACCCAGTACTTC. It specifies CANSPPGLAGSETQYF.

As concerns this clonotype: Relative to the germline gene, one junction end is altered; a read error may explain this. The chain combines TRBV28 with TRBJ2-1; 10 nucleotides agree with TRBD2. The CDR3 covers 15 residues. The germline gives CDR1 MDHEN, CDR2 SYDVKM. CDR3 bases: TGTGCCAGCAGTTCTAGCGGGAGAGCATACAGTGAGCAGTTCTTC. It encodes CASSSSGRAYSEQFF.

This clonotype has only a few counts. The V call is TRBV7-9, the J call TRBJ2-1, with 10 bases aligning to TRBD1. J was trimmed by 8 bases and V by 5 bases; bases with no gene match: 9. The V gene's germline CDR1 is SEHNR and CDR2 FQNEAQ (reference sequence). There are 15 residues in the CDR3. The CDR3 sequence: CASSTTGTGADEQFF. The CDR3 nucleotides are TGTGCCAGCAGCACCACCGGGACAGGGGCAGATGAGCAGTTCTTC. The full variable domain, rest sourced from reference TRBV7-9 and TRBJ2-1, is DTGVSQNPRHKITKRGQNVTFRCDPISEHNRLYWYRQTLGQGPEFLTYFQNEAQLEKSRLLSDRFSAERPKGSFSTLEIQRTEQGDSAMYLCASSTTGTGADEQFFGPGTRLTVL.

This clonotype has at least ten counts. The genes are TRBV2 and TRBJ2-5; 9 bases are shared with TRBD2. Germline lookup yields CDR1 SNHLY and CDR2 FYNNEI. The junction had 5 bases not matched to a gene; V was cut back by 4 bases and J by 5 bases. This CDR3 comprises 14 residues. CDR3 in DNA: TGTGCCAGCAGTGCCCGACTAGCGGTGGAGACCCAGTACTTC. Translation gives CASSARLAVETQYF.

This clonotype was picked up many times. The chain combines TRBV12-3 or TRBV12-4 with TRBJ2-2; D may correspond to TRBD1 or TRBD2 (5 bases each). The V end lost 5 bases, the J end lost 6 bases, and 10 bases lay between the germline ends. The CDR3 covers 13 residues. The CDR3 DNA reads TGTGCCAGCAGTCTCCAGGGAGCCGGGGAGCTGTTTTTT. Amino acids: CASSLQGAGELFF.

The V and J genes are TRBV3-1 and TRBJ2-7, with TRBD1 matching over 8 bases. V dropped 0 bases and J dropped 6; count of bases not matched to a gene: 7. Germline V lookup: CDR1 LGHDT, CDR2 YNNKEL (reference sequence). The CDR3 totals 15 residues. The CDR3 region has the DNA TGTGCCAGCAGCCAAGATATCTCAGGGGGCCGCGAGCAGTACGTC. Protein sequence: CASSQDISGGREQYV.

The chain joins TRBV5-1 to TRBJ1-5, with D possibly matching TRBD1 (5 bases). V lost 0 bases and J 0 bases, leaving 16 bases between the germline ends. CDR1 and CDR2 (germline): SGHRS, YFSETQ. The CDR3 extends over 18 amino acids. The CDR3 DNA reads as TGCGCCAGCAGCTTGGTATGGGGGGGGGATTCTAGCAATCAGCCCCAGCATTTT. This sequence encodes CASSLVWGGDSSNQPQHF. Full variable domain (outside the CDR3, taken from reference TRBV5-1 and TRBJ1-5): KAGVTQTPRYLIKTRGQQVTLSCSPISGHRSVSWYQQTPGQGLQFLFEYFSETQRNKGNFPGRFSGRQFSNSRSEMNVSTLELGDSALYLCASSLVWGGDSSNQPQHFGDGTRLSIL.

This clonotype was picked up a small number of times. V gene TRBV30 combines with J gene TRBJ1-5; D is unclear. V lost 1 base, J lost 2 bases, and 15 bases lay in between. This CDR3 has 16 residues. Germline V gene sequence: CDR1 GTSNPN, CDR2 SVGIG (reference sequence). CDR3 sequence reads: CAWSDGPIRGNQPQHF. The CDR3 DNA is TGTGCCTGGAGTGACGGTCCTATTAGAGGCAATCAGCCCCAGCATTTT.

This clonotype was seen many times. The chain recombines TRBV11-2 with TRBJ2-7; 10 bases fit TRBD2. The germline V gene has CDR1 SGHAT and CDR2 FQNNGV. V shed 1 base and J 4 bases; nucleotides not matched to a gene: 4. The CDR3 contains 15 residues. This chain's CDR3 is CASSLGSSGGYEQYV. The CDR3 DNA reads as TGTGCCAGCAGCTTAGGGTCTAGCGGGGGTTACGAGCAGTACGTC.

J is TRBJ2-1 and V is TRBV7-9, with 11 bases aligning to TRBD2. This CDR3 has 15 residues. With 8 bases clipped from V and 9 bases from J, the junction kept 12 bases outside the gene matches. The V gene's germline CDR1 is SEHNR and CDR2 FQNEAQ (reference sequence). CDR3: CASRLLAGGLGEQFF. In DNA, the CDR3 is TGTGCCAGCCGCCTTCTAGCGGGAGGTTTGGGTGAGCAGTTCTTC.

There are many counts of this clonotype. This chain connects TRBV5-1 to TRBJ2-1; TRBD2 agrees at 11 bases. This CDR3 is 18 amino acids long. Germline V lookup: CDR1 SGHRS, CDR2 YFSETQ. After removal of 0 bases from V and 4 bases from J, the junction contained 9 bases not matched to a gene. CDR3 sequence reads: CASSLGLAGGPTYNEQFF. CDR3 DNA: TGCGCCAGCAGCTTGGGGCTAGCGGGGGGTCCCACTTACAATGAGCAGTTCTTC. Variable domain in full (rest from reference TRBV5-1 and TRBJ2-1): KAGVTQTPRYLIKTRGQQVTLSCSPISGHRSVSWYQQTPGQGLQFLFEYFSETQRNKGNFPGRFSGRQFSNSRSEMNVSTLELGDSALYLCASSLGLAGGPTYNEQFFGPGTRLTVL.